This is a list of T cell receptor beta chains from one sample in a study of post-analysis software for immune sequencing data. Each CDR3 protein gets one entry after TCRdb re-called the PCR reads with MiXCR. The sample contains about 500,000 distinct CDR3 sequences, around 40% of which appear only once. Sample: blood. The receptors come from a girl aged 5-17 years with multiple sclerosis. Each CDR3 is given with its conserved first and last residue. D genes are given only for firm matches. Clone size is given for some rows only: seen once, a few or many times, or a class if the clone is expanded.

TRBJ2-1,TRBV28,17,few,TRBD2,CASSPSSGLVRWHEQFF,TGTGCCAGCAGTCCGTCGTCAGGACTAGTTCGTTGGCATGAGCAGTTCTTC
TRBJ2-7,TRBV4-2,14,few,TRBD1,CASGRDRNSYEQYF,TGTGCCAGCGGGCGGGACAGGAACTCCTACGAGCAGTACTTC
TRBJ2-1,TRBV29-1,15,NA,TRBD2,CSARTSGTAYNEQFF,TGCAGCGCCCGGACTAGCGGGACCGCCTACAATGAGCAGTTCTTC
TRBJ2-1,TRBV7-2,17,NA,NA,CASSLITGLSSYNEQFF,TGTGCCAGCAGCTTAATAACGGGACTCAGCTCCTACAATGAGCAGTTCTTC
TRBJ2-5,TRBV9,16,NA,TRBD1,CASSATGTASQETQYF,TGTGCCAGCAGCGCCACCGGGACAGCTTCCCAAGAGACCCAGTACTTC
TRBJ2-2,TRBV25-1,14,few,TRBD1,CASSPGQGTGELFF,TGTGCCAGCAGTCCGGGACAGGGGACCGGGGAGCTGTTTTTT
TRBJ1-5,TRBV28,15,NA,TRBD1,CASSKRQGVNQPQHF,TGTGCCAGCAGTAAAAGACAGGGGGTTAATCAGCCCCAGCATTTT
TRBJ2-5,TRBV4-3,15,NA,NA,CASSQDTSSLETQYF,TGCGCCAGCAGCCAAGATACATCGAGTTTAGAGACCCAGTACTTC
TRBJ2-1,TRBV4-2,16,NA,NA,CASSQDRRSSYNEQFF,TGTGCCAGCAGCCAAGATCGGAGGAGCTCCTACAATGAGCAGTTCTTC
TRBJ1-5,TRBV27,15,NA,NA,CASRLGVNSNQPQHF,TGTGCCAGCAGACTGGGAGTCAATAGCAATCAGCCCCAGCATTTT
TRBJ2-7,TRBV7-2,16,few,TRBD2,CASSLDPAGGPREQYF,TGTGCCAGCAGCTTAGATCCTGCGGGAGGGCCTCGGGAGCAGTACTTC